Described below is a single T cell receptor (beta chain) sequence and its context. Its antigen is currently unknown. The authors incorporated unique molecular identifiers into the TCR beta cDNA libraries. Between roughly 1 and 10 million T cells gave rise to about 450,000 cDNA molecules. Via MiXCR, TCRdb re-called the PCR reads, giving one row per CDR3 protein. The sample yields 750,000 to 950,000 distinct CDR3 sequences, approximately 53% seen once. The sample originates from a study of post-analysis software for immune sequencing data. Study-wide background: Multiple sclerosis in the patients followed relapsing-remitting, secondary progressive and progressive-relapsing courses.

Points from the study as a whole: Significantly decreased normalized Chao1 diversity was recorded for multiple sclerosis patients relative to controls. Batch-mates among the samples co-clustered strongly by F measure.

Specimen: blood. The clonotype was recovered from a girl under 18 with multiple sclerosis.

CDR3 coding DNA: TGTGCCATCAGTGACGACAGTTATAATTCACCCCTCCACTTT. This encodes CAISDDSYNSPLHF. The V call is TRBV10-3, the J call TRBJ1-6; D may be TRBD1 (5 bases). CDR1 is ENHRY, CDR2 SYGVKD, per germline. V dropped 3 bases and J dropped 4 bases, with 7 bases sitting between them. The CDR3 loop spans 14 amino acids.